This paragraph covers one TCR beta chain sequence. The antigen it recognizes is unknown. Base qualities are not provided; no much larger clone lies one nucleotide away. Using the deep immunoSEQ assay, multiplex PCR amplified TCR CDR3 regions from genomic DNA. Extracted genomic DNA from each cell subset was distributed evenly across all wells of several immunoSEQ 96-well plates, and each plate was treated as a replicate. Each replicate PCR for sorted subsets received about 220 ng genomic DNA, equal to about 30,000 T cell genomes. Purified libraries were quantified with a Qubit 3.0 fluorometer, sized on a Bioanalyzer 2100, and re-quantified with the KAPA Library Quantification kit. Each immunoSEQ 96-well plate was sequenced on its own single-read 150-cycle Illumina NextSeq 550 flow cell. Turning to the authors' computational methods: Because the immunoSEQ output held only junctional sequences and lacked quality scores, the filtering could not match the filtering applied to full-length reads. Sequences were annotated with PyIR, a Python wrapper for IgBLAST v1.9, and V/J genes and CDR3 were assigned using IMGT germline references. Any read was removed if the V/J assignment was weak (E-value above 1e-6), the CDR3 was missing, or the read contained stop codons, out-of-frame junctions, or ambiguous translated residues. V3J clonotypes were defined as sequences sharing the same inferred V gene, J gene, and CDR3 amino acid sequence. Percentage overlap between repertoires was computed as shared unique clonotypes divided by the size of the smaller repertoire. Repertoire richness was assessed with RTK rarefaction, the Chao1 estimator, and Recon v2.1 estimates of unobserved clonotypes. For all TCRbeta clonotypes obtained by the gDNA method from several donors, generation probabilities were computed with OLGA. TCRdb mirrors the immuneACCESS table, restricted to in-frame sequences. Some clones are absent from its copies; in checked studies, under half trace to an unresolved V gene, and the reason for the others is unknown. V and J calls plus clone size are reproduced from that table; the DNA served to infer D and trimming. Across this sample there are about 1,800,000 clones, with over 85% seen only once. Under 1.5% of the sample lies in the top ten.

This specimen comes from a study of shared clonotypes between healthy human individuals (dated by TCRdb to the early 2020s). In terms of the full investigation: The cohort included three men and a couple of women between 18 and 49 years of age. For each donor, CD4 naive and CD4 memory were each given three plates, CD8 naive was given two plates, and CD8 memory was given one plate. Blood TCR repertoires of about 5 healthy adults were deeply sequenced to estimate repertoire size and the extent of clonotype sharing between individuals. To increase sequencing depth and limit assay-specific biases, different laboratories used diverse techniques to prepare libraries and sequence TCR repertoires. Each donor's leukapheresis produced roughly between roughly 0.9 and 9 billion PBMCs.

Study-level results and caveats: Higher generation probabilities were observed for clonotypes shared by all four sorted-subset donors than for non-shared clonotypes. Pairwise subsampling led to the expectation that sequencing depth would affect the degree of clonotype sharing among donors. Estimated clonotype richness was generally larger for naive than for memory subsets. Because the study included a small number of donors, the genetic and exposure-history diversity represented was limited. Sharing across several donors was observed for approximately 5% of naive CD4, less than 4% of naive CD8, 2.3% of memory CD4, and about 0.4% of memory CD8 clonotypes. Incomplete sequencing was indicated by rarefaction of sorted-subset datasets, despite the large sequencing depth. Sampling was restricted to blood, and TCR repertoires in tissue are likely to differ from TCR repertoires in blood.

CD8 naive samples were CD45RO-negative cells positively selected for CCR7, giving a CD45RA+CCR7+ population that excluded TemRA cells. The donors were healthy, HIV-negative adults who had no recently reported acute infections or vaccinations. Every donor was a Caucasian adult living in Nashville, Tennessee, USA. Blood was obtained by leukapheresis, after which PBMCs were separated by Ficoll-Histopaque density gradient centrifugation and cryopreserved in liquid nitrogen vapor phase. Analytical flow cytometry was used to check the purity and quantity of each magnetically sorted T cell population. Genomic DNA was isolated from every sorted fraction and measured by UV absorbance on a Nanodrop 2000c. V and J lose 4 bases and 5 bases, and a span of 18 bases separates them. Counted from cysteine to phenylalanine, this CDR3 has 17 amino acids. Just the 51-base CDR3 DNA is kept, in frame starting at base 1. CDR1 MNHNS and CDR2 SASEGT were looked up in the germline V gene.

The TCR originated in a man between 18 and 35 years old in good health. The source material was naive CD8+ T cells sorted from blood. Reading the label with the study, this specimen's cell subset or site is: CD45RA+CCR7+. Rearrangement joined TRBV6-1 to TRBJ1-6, with a weak D call of TRBD1 (5 bases match). CDR3 loop: CASSAPRGGSDNSPLHF. The DNA sequence follows: TGTGCCAGCAGTGCCCCCCGGGGGGGGTCTGATAATTCACCCCTCCACTTT.